This T cell receptor beta chain is drawn from a study of blood T cell repertoires in COVID-19. Across the whole study: Whether acute or convalescent, the COVID-19 samples came from the United States, Italy and Spain. T cells, B-cell-depleted T cells, or PBMCs supplied cDNA or gDNA.

Germline V gives CDR1 GTSNPN, CDR2 SVGIG (reference sequence). V was pared by 2 bases and J by 4 bases, with 17 bases between. The CDR3 has 15 amino acids. There are a few counts of this clone. In the original workflow: Amplification of reference gene primers was used by the study to estimate nucleated cell counts. Data came from immunoSEQ multiplex PCR; TCRdb stores just in-frame clones and leaves some out. The V and J calls and clone size are taken from that table; D and trimming were inferred from the DNA. The table has 35,000 to 45,000 clones, about 85% seen once; the top ten hold 14%. The TCR comes from a human donor in a cohort sampled during active COVID-19. Sequencing was done on a sample of peripheral blood. The chain couples TRBV30 to TRBJ1-2; a weak D match, TRBD1 (6 bases). The CDR3 DNA sequence: TGTGCCTGGAGTCCACCCTGGGACAAGGCCTATGGCTACACCTTC. Its protein is CAWSPPWDKAYGYTF.